This T cell receptor beta chain came from a study of PD-1 blockade in classical Hodgkin lymphoma. Findings and caveats of the study: Newly diagnosed patients were reported to start with lower TCR diversity than healthy donors. Whereas CD4+ TCR diversity had risen significantly by C4D1, CD8+ TCR diversity had not.

Trimming cost V 2 bases and J 2 bases, with 18 bases left between them. Germline loops: CDR1 MNHEY, CDR2 SMNVEV (reference sequence). The CDR3 has 17 residues. With no exception, relapse followed autologous stem cell transplantation in all patients, and brentuximab vedotin exposure varied. When best responses were assessed, they were complete response, partial response or progressive disease. Clones were sequenced by immunoSEQ multiplex PCR, and TCRdb holds only the in-frame ones, with some missing. The sample has almost 100,000 clones; just under 95% are singletons. In the case of this clone: Antigen: not known.

The sample here was peripheral blood mononuclear cells (PBMCs), taken at baseline. This receptor was obtained from a human donor with classical Hodgkin lymphoma. The chain employs TRBV27 and TRBJ1-1; no definite D call. The DNA of the CDR3 is TGTGCCAGCAGTTTACAACTCCCCGGACGTCTTAACACTGAAGCTTTCTTT. This gives the protein CASSLQLPGRLNTEAFF.